The present T cell receptor beta chain was sequenced within a study of shared clonotypes between healthy human individuals. With regard to this clone: Its target is unknown. Distinct nucleotide sequences in the sample also encode this CDR3.

Produced via immunoSEQ multiplex PCR; TCRdb's table is partial and in-frame only. The data contain 850,000 to 1,100,000 clones, 60% to 80% of them singletons. A CD45RA+ naive subset and a CD45RA-negative memory subset were split from CD4+ cells. Trimming stripped 4 bases from V and 1 base from J, with 13 bases between. The CDR3 is 15 amino acids. Germline V gives CDR1 SGHTA, CDR2 FQGNSA. General study points: Estimated richness was generally greater in naive than memory subsets. Against clonotypes common to all four donors, non-shared ones had lower generation probabilities. In the sorted subsets, rarefaction showed sequencing was incomplete despite large depth.

This clonotype was sampled from a man younger than 35 in good health. Some clones in this sample may be carry-over from other donors' samples. The V call is TRBV7-2, the J call TRBJ1-1; no clear D. Sequencing was performed on memory CD4+ T cells from PBMCs. Regarding subset: CD45RA-negative fraction. Here the CDR3 reads CASSSPAVANTEAFF. The CDR3 DNA follows: TGTGCCAGCAGCTCCCCTGCGGTGGCGAACACTGAAGCTTTCTTT.